These T cell receptor beta chains were read from a single sample in a study of radiation and T cells in renal cell carcinoma. Data came from immunoSEQ multiplex PCR; TCRdb stores just in-frame clones and leaves some out. The repertoire holds about 49,000 clones, with approximately 83% as singletons. Sequenced material: blood, taken from a patient whose treatment included radiotherapy and nephrectomy. The source is a woman aged 70-85 years with renal cell carcinoma. The CDR3 runs from the conserved cysteine through the conserved F or W. D genes are given only for firm matches. Where a row states a size, it is once, few, many or the class of an expanded clone; other rows omit it.

cdr3_nt cdr3_aa v_call clone_size d_call j_call cdr3_length
TGTGCCAGCAAATCGGACAGCACCTTGCGAGGCTACACCTTC CASKSDSTLRGYTF TRBV6-4 few NA TRBJ1-2 14
TGTGCCAGCAAATCCGAGAGTACCACCGGGGAGCTGTTTTTT CASKSESTTGELFF TRBV2 few NA TRBJ2-2 14
TGTGCCAGCACCTTGAACAGGGGGGATGGCTACACCTTC CASTLNRGDGYTF TRBV7-9 NA TRBD1 TRBJ1-2 13
TGTGCCAGTCTTAACACCGGGGAGCTGTTTTTT CASLNTGELFF TRBV19 NA NA TRBJ2-2 11
TGTGCCAGTAGTGGGGGTCGGGAGGGCCTCAATGAGCAGTTCTTC CASSGGREGLNEQFF TRBV19 NA TRBD2 TRBJ2-1 15
TGTGCCATCAGGGCCGGGACTAGCGGGGGGGCGTCGCTCGAGCAGTACTTC CAIRAGTSGGASLEQYF TRBV10-3 NA TRBD2 TRBJ2-7 17
TGTGCCAGCAGCCTGTTAGCGGGGGGGTACAATGAGCAGTTCTTC CASSLLAGGYNEQFF TRBV9 NA TRBD2 TRBJ2-1 15
TGTGCCAGTGAAGGGACTGCTGGGGCCAACGTCCTGACTTTC CASEGTAGANVLTF TRBV19 NA NA TRBJ2-6 14
TGTGCCAGTAGTATAGGCCCCGCCGGACAGCCCCATCAGCCCCAGCATTTT CASSIGPAGQPHQPQHF TRBV19 once NA TRBJ1-5 17
TGCGCCAGCAGCCCGAGGACAGGCTCAAGCTCCTACAATGAGCAGTTCTTC CASSPRTGSSSYNEQFF TRBV4-1 NA TRBD1 TRBJ2-1 17
TGCGCCAGCAGCCAAGGGTTCGGGACAGGGGGTAACTATGGCTACACCTTC CASSQGFGTGGNYGYTF TRBV4-1 NA TRBD1 TRBJ1-2 17
TGTGCCAGTAGTATCATCGGCCTCAATGAGCAGTTCTTC CASSIIGLNEQFF TRBV19 NA NA TRBJ2-1 13
TGTGCCAGTACGCTGGGGGGCGGCAGTGGCGAAGAGACCCAGTACTTC CASTLGGGSGEETQYF TRBV19 NA NA TRBJ2-5 16
TGTGCCAGCAGCGGACTAGCGGGAGACGCCCGGCAGTTCTTC CASSGLAGDARQFF TRBV11-3 NA TRBD2 TRBJ2-1 14
TGTGCCAGCTCACGGCGGGACACAGATACGCAGTATTTT CASSRRDTDTQYF TRBV18 NA NA TRBJ2-3 13
TGCGCCAGCAGCTTGAGACAGGAAAACTCCTACGAGCAGTACTTC CASSLRQENSYEQYF TRBV5-1 NA NA TRBJ2-7 15
TGTGCCAGTAGGGGGGAGAGCAATCAGCCCCAGCATTTT CASRGESNQPQHF TRBV19 NA NA TRBJ1-5 13
TGTGCCAGCAGGCAGGGGAACACCGGGGAGCTGTTTTTT CASRQGNTGELFF TRBV2 NA NA TRBJ2-2 13
TGTGCCAGCAGCGCTTCCGGGGGGGCCGGTTACAATGAGCAGTTCTTC CASSASGGAGYNEQFF TRBV9 NA TRBD2 TRBJ2-1 16
TGTGCCAGCAGTGTGGGGACGAATTACCGTGATGAGCAGTTCTTC CASSVGTNYRDEQFF TRBV2 NA NA TRBJ2-1 15
TGCGCCAGCAGCCAAGCGCGGGATCGGGCCGACAATTCACCCCTCCACTTT CASSQARDRADNSPLHF TRBV4-1 NA NA TRBJ1-6 17
TGCGCCAGCAGCCGGGGACAAACAACTAATGAAAAACTGTTTTTT CASSRGQTTNEKLFF TRBV5-1 NA NA TRBJ1-4 15